What follows are 14 T cell receptor beta chains derived from one specimen sequenced in a study of blood T cell repertoires in COVID-19. Sequencing used immunoSEQ multiplex PCR; TCRdb keeps in-frame clones, though not all of them. The data show 35,000 to 40,000 clones, roughly 89% seen once. Sequencing input: peripheral blood. These receptors originate from a man between 60 and 75 years old with active or convalescent COVID-19.

The chain links TRBV5-3 to TRBJ1-6; possible D gene TRBD1, 6 bases. TRBV5-3 is filed as an ORF, its function uncertain. The CDR3 loop spans 19 amino acids. V shed 1 base and J shed 6 bases, with 23 bases lying between them. CDR3 amino acids: CARSLKGSCTGSFNSPLHF. CDR3 DNA sequence: TGTGCCAGAAGCTTGAAGGGCTCGTGCACAGGGTCTTTTAATTCACCCCTCCACTTT.

The chain uses TRBV15 and TRBJ2-7, with D possibly being TRBD2 (6 bases). The ends were cut back, 5 bases at V and 6 bases at J, with 20 bases in the middle. CDR3 size: 15 residues. In germline, CDR1 is LNHNV, CDR2 YYDKDF (reference sequence). The CDR3 sequence is CATSRNPGTPSEQYF. DNA of the CDR3: TGTGCCACCAGCCGAAACCCCGGGACTCCCTCCGAGCAGTACTTC.

In DNA, the CDR3 is TGTGCCAGCAGCGAGGGGGCGGACACCGGGGAGCTGTTTTTT. Its translation: CASSEGADTGELFF. The V gene is TRBV7-9, the J gene TRBJ2-2; 7 bases are a match to TRBD1. Germline CDR1 SEHNR, CDR2 FQNEAQ (reference sequence). The CDR3 sequence is 14 residues long. The V gene end was trimmed by 5 bases and the J gene end by 3 bases; junction bases not matched to a gene: 3.

The table lists this clone with a count of one. The CDR3 region has the DNA TGTGCCGGACGGTACTTCGATAGCGGAGCCAATGAGCAGTTCTTC. It is translated as CAGRYFDSGANEQFF. The chain links TRBV30 to TRBJ2-1, with D tentatively TRBD2 (6 bases). This CDR3 has 15 residues. V lost 8 bases and J lost 6, with 23 bases in between. The germline CDR1 and CDR2 sequences are GTSNPN and SVGIG (reference sequence).

The gene calls are TRBV3-1 (or the pseudogene TRBV3-2) and TRBJ1-2; 10 nucleotides agree with TRBD1. The J segment lost 4 bases and the V segment lost 0 bases, leaving 2 bases of the junction unmatched. Germline lookup yields CDR1 LGHDT and CDR2 YNNKEL (reference sequence). The CDR3 covers 15 residues. CDR3 bases: TGTGCCAGCAGCCAAGATTGGACAGGGGGCTATGGCTACACCTTC. Translated: CASSQDWTGGYGYTF.

The chain uses TRBV3-1 (or the pseudogene TRBV3-2) and TRBJ2-7; D remains unclear. Trimming took off 0 bases at V and 0 bases at J, with 12 bases between the two ends. This CDR3 is built from 16 residues. The V gene's germline CDR1 is LGHDT and CDR2 YNNKEL (reference sequence). The CDR3 protein is CASSQDTLTVSYEQYF. The CDR3 DNA sequence: TGTGCCAGCAGCCAAGACACTCTGACTGTCTCCTACGAGCAGTACTTC.

The rearrangement links TRBV28 to TRBJ2-3, with TRBD2 identical over 7 bases. Losses at the gene ends were 4 bases for V and 3 bases for J; bases not matched to a gene: 7. Per germline, CDR1 MDHEN and CDR2 SYDVKM. The CDR3 extends over 15 amino acids. CDR3 bases: TGTGCCAGCAGTTGGTTAGTGGGAGGGACAGATACGCAGTATTTT. Amino acid sequence: CASSWLVGGTDTQYF.

V and J are TRBV10-3 and TRBJ2-4, with 8 bases lining up with TRBD1. Germline-derived CDR1 and CDR2 are ENHRY and SYGVKD. This CDR3 has 12 amino acids. V shed 8 bases, J shed 5 bases, and the junction held 2 bases outside the gene matches. CDR3 nucleotides: TGTGCCATCGGACAGGGAGAAAACATTCAGTACTTC. This encodes CAIGQGENIQYF.

This chain links TRBV18 with TRBJ1-6, with no clear D. Per germline, CDR1 KGHSH and CDR2 LQKENI. Between the trimmed V and J ends, which lost 3 bases and 7 bases, there was a span of 13 bases. CDR3 size: 15 residues. The CDR3 DNA is TGTGCCAGCTCACCGCTTCGTGGAGAAAATTCACCCCTCCACTTT. Amino acids: CASSPLRGENSPLHF. The whole variable domain, filled in from reference TRBV18 and TRBJ1-6, reads NAGVMQNPRHLVRRRGQEARLRCSPMKGHSHVYWYRQLPEEGLKFMVYLQKENIIDESGMPKERFSAEFPKEGPSILRIQQVVRGDSAAYFCASSPLRGENSPLHFGNGTRLTVT.

The chain recombines TRBV9 with TRBJ2-1, with 8 bases identical to TRBD2. This CDR3 comprises 15 residues. The germline V gene encodes CDR1 SGDLS and CDR2 YYNGEE. Trimming at V came to 4 bases and at J to 0 bases, leaving 3 bases not matched to a gene. The CDR3 region is CASSPGGSSYNEQFF. The CDR3 DNA follows: TGTGCCAGCAGCCCGGGAGGGAGCTCCTACAATGAGCAGTTCTTC.

The rearrangement uses TRBV14 and TRBJ1-2; D unresolved. The CDR3 covers 14 residues. Looked up from germline, CDR1 is SGHDN and CDR2 is FVKESK. Trimming shortened V by 0 bases and J by 4 bases, and 9 bases separated the two germline ends. Here the CDR3 DNA reads TGTGCCAGCAGCCAAGATGGACGGGGCTATGGCTACACCTTC. This gives the protein CASSQDGRGYGYTF.

This clone appeared a few times. V and J are TRBV5-4 and TRBJ2-7; the D gene is possibly TRBD1 (6 bases). CDR1 and CDR2 (germline): SGHNT, YYREEE (reference sequence). The V and J ends lost 4 bases and 3 bases respectively, with 14 bases between them. This CDR3 is built from 14 residues. This CDR3 reads CASSKGQTYYEQYF. The DNA of the CDR3 is TGTGCCAGCAGCAAAGGACAGACCTACTACGAGCAGTACTTC.

The chain carries TRBV6-2 or TRBV6-3 and TRBJ2-1, with D possibly TRBD2 on 7 matching bases. With 2 bases removed from V and 6 bases from J, the gap between germline ends came to 11 bases. The CDR3 is made up of 14 amino acids. The germline V gene has CDR1 MNHEY and CDR2 SVGEGT. CDR3 nucleotides: TGTGCCAGCAGTTACGGGGGCGGGAGCAATGAGCAGTTCTTC. Amino acid sequence: CASSYGGGSNEQFF.

This rearrangement joins TRBV28 to TRBJ2-3; D unclear. The germline V gene has CDR1 MDHEN and CDR2 SYDVKM. Trimming pared 1 base from V and 4 bases from J, leaving 12 bases between. The CDR3 loop spans 15 amino acids. CDR3 in DNA: TGTGCCAGCAGTTTATCGTGGCAGTTGGCAGATACGCAGTATTTT. Amino acids: CASSLSWQLADTQYF.